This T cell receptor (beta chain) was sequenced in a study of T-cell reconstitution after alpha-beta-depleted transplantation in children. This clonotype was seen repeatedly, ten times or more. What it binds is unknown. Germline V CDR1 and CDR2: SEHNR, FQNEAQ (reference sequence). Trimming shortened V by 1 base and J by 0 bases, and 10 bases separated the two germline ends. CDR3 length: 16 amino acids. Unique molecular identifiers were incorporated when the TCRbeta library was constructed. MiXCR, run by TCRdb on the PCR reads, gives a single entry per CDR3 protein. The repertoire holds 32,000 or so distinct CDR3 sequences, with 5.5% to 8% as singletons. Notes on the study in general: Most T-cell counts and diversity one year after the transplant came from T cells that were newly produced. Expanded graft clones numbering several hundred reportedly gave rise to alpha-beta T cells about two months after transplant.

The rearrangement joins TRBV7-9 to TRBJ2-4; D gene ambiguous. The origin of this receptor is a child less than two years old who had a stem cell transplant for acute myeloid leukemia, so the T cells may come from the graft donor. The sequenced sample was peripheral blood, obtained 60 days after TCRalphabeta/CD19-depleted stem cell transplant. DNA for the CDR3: TGTGCCAGCAGCTTAGATGGGATGCTAGCCAAAAACATTCAGTACTTC. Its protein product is CASSLDGMLAKNIQYF.